Sequencing of this TCR beta chain was carried out in a study of T cell responses to AZD1222 COVID-19 vaccine. Study-wide results and limits: Baseline serostatus was positive in only a handful of AZD1222 recipients.

The count of this clone is one. The antigen is undetermined. CDR3 size: 20 residues. V was pared by 0 bases and J by 2 bases, with 13 bases of the junction left unmatched. The germline gives CDR1 LGHNA, CDR2 YSLEER. The data were produced by immunoSEQ multiplex PCR, yet TCRdb's version contains in-frame clones alone and is incomplete. Counted here are around 140,000 clones, roughly nine tenths occurring once; the ten biggest clones make up 1.4%. The sequence was obtained from an adult in good health. This sequence joins TRBV4-3 and TRBJ2-1; 10 bases fit TRBD2. The specimen was peripheral blood, collected on day 0 of AZD1222 vaccination. CDR3 protein: CASSQDSTAPGLATYNEQFF. The CDR3 DNA sequence: TGCGCCAGCAGCCAAGATTCCACGGCCCCGGGACTAGCGACCTACAATGAGCAGTTCTTC.